These 2 T cell receptor beta chains share one sample of origin, sequenced in a study of T cells in Graves' hyperthyroidism and ophthalmopathy. There were TCR beta CDR3 regions amplified from RNA transcripts. The TCR CDR3 first-round RT-PCR relied on the HTBI primer set. TCRdb itself ran the multiplex PCR reads through MiXCR, one entry per CDR3 protein. The data contain about 590,000 distinct CDR3 sequences, 14% of them singletons. Specimen: blood. Receptor source: a woman under 30 with Graves' ophthalmopathy.

This clonotype was recorded many times. This chain links TRBV6-1 with TRBJ2-7; weak D call: TRBD1 (6 bases). Between the trimmed V and J ends, which lost 4 bases and 4 bases, there was a span of 11 bases. The germline V gene has CDR1 MNHNS and CDR2 SASEGT. The length of the CDR3 is 13 residues. The CDR3, as DNA: TGTGCCAGCAGTGCTACAGGGTCGTACGAGCAGTACTTC. It codes for CASSATGSYEQYF.

This clonotype was detected only a few times. CDR3 amino acids: CASSQITGTANTGELFF. CDR3 nucleotides: TGCGCCAGCAGCCAAATAACCGGGACAGCGAACACCGGGGAGCTGTTTTTT. The chain links TRBV4-1 to TRBJ2-2; 7 positions agree with TRBD1. The CDR3 consists of 17 residues. The germline V gene has CDR1 MGHRA and CDR2 YSYEKL. J lost 0 bases, V lost 2 bases, and 6 bases had no gene match.